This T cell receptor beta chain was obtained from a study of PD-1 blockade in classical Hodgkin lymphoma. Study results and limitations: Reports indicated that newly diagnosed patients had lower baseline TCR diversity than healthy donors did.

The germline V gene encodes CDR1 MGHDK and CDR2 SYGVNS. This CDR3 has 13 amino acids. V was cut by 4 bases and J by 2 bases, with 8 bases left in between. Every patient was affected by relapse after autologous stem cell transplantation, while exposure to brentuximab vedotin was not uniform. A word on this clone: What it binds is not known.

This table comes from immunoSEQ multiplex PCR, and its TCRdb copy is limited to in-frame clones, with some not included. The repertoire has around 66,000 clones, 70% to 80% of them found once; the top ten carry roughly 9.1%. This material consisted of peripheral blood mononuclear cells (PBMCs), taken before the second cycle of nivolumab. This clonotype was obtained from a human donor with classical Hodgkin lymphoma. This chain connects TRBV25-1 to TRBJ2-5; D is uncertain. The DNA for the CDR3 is TGTGCCAGCAGTGCGCCGATGCAAGAGACCCAGTACTTC. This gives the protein CASSAPMQETQYF.